The entry below describes one T cell receptor beta chain. Its antigen is currently unknown. Each and every patient relapsed after autologous stem cell transplantation, and patients got differing brentuximab vedotin exposure. Classifying best responses yielded complete response, partial response or progressive disease. Generated by immunoSEQ multiplex PCR, the TCRdb table keeps only in-frame clones and is missing some. The sample shows about 63,000 clones, around nine tenths of them seen only once. The data belong to a study of PD-1 blockade in classical Hodgkin lymphoma. General study results and limits: Baseline diversity in complete responders resembled that of newly diagnosed patients.

Trimming removed 4 bases from V and 6 bases from J; junction bases left unmatched: 11. Looked up from germline, CDR1 is SGHRS and CDR2 is YFSETQ. This CDR3 spans 15 amino acids. The chain links TRBV5-1 to TRBJ2-5, with 8 bases lining up with TRBD2. The sequence was collected from a human donor with classical Hodgkin lymphoma. The material sequenced was peripheral blood mononuclear cells (PBMCs), taken before the second cycle of nivolumab. CDR3 DNA sequence: TGCGCCAGCAGCACCGGGGGGGCCGCGGTGAAGACCCAGTACTTC. It encodes CASSTGGAAVKTQYF. Variable domain in full (rest from reference TRBV5-1 and TRBJ2-5): KAGVTQTPRYLIKTRGQQVTLSCSPISGHRSVSWYQQTPGQGLQFLFEYFSETQRNKGNFPGRFSGRQFSNSRSEMNVSTLELGDSALYLCASSTGGAAVKTQYFGPGTRLLVL.